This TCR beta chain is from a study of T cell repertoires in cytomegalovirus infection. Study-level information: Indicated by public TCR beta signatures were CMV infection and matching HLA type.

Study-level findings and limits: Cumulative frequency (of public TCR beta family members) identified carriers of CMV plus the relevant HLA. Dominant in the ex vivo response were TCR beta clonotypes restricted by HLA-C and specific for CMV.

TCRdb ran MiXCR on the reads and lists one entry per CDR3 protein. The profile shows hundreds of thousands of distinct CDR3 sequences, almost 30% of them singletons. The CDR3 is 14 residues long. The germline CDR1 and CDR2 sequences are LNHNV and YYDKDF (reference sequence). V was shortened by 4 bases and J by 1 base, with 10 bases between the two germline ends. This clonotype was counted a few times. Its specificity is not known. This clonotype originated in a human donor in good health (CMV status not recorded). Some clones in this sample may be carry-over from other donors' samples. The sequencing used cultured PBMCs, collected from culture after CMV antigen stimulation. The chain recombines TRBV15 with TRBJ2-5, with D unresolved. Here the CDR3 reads CATSTLDGQETQYF. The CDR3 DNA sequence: TGTGCCACCAGCACCTTGGACGGCCAAGAGACCCAGTACTTC.